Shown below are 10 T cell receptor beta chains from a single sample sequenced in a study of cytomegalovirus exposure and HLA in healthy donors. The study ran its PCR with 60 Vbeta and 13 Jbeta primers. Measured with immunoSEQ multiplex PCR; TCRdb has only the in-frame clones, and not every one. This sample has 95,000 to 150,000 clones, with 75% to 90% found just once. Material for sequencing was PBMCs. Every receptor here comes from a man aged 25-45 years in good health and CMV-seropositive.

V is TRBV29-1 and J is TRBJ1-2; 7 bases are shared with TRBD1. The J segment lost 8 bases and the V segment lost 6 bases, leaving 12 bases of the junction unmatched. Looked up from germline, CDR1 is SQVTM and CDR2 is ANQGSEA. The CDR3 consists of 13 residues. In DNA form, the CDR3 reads TGCAGCGTCCTTAAGACAGGGCTCTTGGGCTACACCTTC. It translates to CSVLKTGLLGYTF.

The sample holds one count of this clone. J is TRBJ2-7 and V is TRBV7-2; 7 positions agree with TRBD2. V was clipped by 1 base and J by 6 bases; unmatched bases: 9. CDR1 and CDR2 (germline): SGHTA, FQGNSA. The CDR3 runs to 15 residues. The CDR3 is CASSLVVGGFREQYF. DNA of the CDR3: TGTGCCAGCAGCTTAGTGGTGGGGGGGTTTCGCGAGCAGTACTTC.

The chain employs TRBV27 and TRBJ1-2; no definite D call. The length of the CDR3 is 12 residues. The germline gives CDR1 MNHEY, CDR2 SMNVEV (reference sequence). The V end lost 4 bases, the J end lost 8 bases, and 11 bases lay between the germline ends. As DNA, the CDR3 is TGTGCCAGCAGTTCCGGACTGGCCGGCTACACCTTC. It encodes CASSSGLAGYTF.

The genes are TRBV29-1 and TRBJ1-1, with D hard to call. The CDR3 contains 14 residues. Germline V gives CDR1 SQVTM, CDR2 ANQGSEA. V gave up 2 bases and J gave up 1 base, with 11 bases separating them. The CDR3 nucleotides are TGCAGCGTTGAATATCTGAGAACGAACACTGAAGCTTTCTTT. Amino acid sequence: CSVEYLRTNTEAFF.

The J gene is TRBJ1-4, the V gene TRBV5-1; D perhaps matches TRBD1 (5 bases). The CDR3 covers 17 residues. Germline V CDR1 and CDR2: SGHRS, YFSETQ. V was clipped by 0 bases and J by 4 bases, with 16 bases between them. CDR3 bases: TGCGCCAGCAGCTTGGATGGGGCACTGAAAGATAATGAAAAACTGTTTTTT. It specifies CASSLDGALKDNEKLFF.

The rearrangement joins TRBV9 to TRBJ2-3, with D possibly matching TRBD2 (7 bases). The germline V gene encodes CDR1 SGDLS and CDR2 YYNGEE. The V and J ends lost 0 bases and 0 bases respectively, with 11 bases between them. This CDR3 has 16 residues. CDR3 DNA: TGTGCCAGCAGCGTAGAAGGGGGGGTCAGCACAGATACGCAGTATTTT. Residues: CASSVEGGVSTDTQYF.

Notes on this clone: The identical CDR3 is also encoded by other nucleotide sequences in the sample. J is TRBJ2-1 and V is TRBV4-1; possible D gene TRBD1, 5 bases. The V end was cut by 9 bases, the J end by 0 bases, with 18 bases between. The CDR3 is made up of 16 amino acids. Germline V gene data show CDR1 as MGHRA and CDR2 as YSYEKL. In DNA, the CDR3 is TGCGCCAGTACTCCAAAGGGGTCAAGCTCCTACAATGAGCAGTTCTTC. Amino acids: CASTPKGSSSYNEQFF.

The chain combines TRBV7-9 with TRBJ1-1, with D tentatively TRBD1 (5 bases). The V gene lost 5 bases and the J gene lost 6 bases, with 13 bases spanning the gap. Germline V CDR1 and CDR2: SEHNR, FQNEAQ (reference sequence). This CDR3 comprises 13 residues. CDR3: CASSTTGGAEAFF. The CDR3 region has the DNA TGTGCCAGCAGCACCACAGGAGGGGCTGAAGCTTTCTTT.

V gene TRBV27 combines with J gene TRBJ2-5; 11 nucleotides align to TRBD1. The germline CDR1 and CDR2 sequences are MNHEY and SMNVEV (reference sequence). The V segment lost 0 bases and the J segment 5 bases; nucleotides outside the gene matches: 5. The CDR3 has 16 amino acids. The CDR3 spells CASSLSWDRGDETQYF. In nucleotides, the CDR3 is TGTGCCAGCAGTTTATCGTGGGACAGGGGGGATGAGACCCAGTACTTC.

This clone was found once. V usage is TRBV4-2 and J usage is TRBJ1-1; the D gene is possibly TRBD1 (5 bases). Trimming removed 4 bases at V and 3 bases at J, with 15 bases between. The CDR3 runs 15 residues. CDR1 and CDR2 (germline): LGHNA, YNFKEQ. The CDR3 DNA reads TGTGCCAGCAGCCCCCGGGTAGGGGAAGACACTGAAGCTTTCTTT. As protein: CASSPRVGEDTEAFF.